This T cell receptor (beta chain) was sequenced during a study of cytomegalovirus exposure and HLA in healthy donors (TCRdb year 2017). Some background on the complete study: According to an earlier analysis of several hundred of the donors, some 170 million T cells yielded approximately 120 million unique TCR beta sequences and approximately 280 Gb of sequence data. Donor age, sex, ethnicity and CMV serostatus were compiled together with the repertoire data. The genetic ancestry cluster associated with self-reported Caucasian donors included 70% to 85% of the 398 genotyped donors. Every repertoire in the discovery cohort had been generated on one and the same sequencing platform. Both class I and class II loci were covered by HLA typing, at four-digit resolution. In the later analysis, no new phenotypic data were used to find candidate immune exposures; instead, reliance was placed on TCR beta sequences and their occurrence across donors. To decide whether each TCR beta V gene segment behaved as functional or pseudogenic, an earlier analysis of fewer than 750 of the donors relied on high-throughput TCR beta sequencing. Four to six DR-DQ haplotypes were handled as single units for association and clustering, since linkage in the cohort was strong. In a later analysis, previously published TCR beta repertoires from several hundred donors were re-analyzed and high-resolution HLA genotyping was added so that TCR occurrence patterns could be studied. Using immunosequencing, the study profiled T cell repertoires from fewer than 850 subjects and related those repertoires to cytomegalovirus serostatus. The number of donors typed differed by locus, with roughly 620-630 for A, B, C, DRB1 and DQB1, roughly 520 for DQA1, over 600 for DPA1, and around 460 for DPB1. The study aimed to test whether cataloging public T cell receptors could reveal signatures of past pathogen exposure. Roughly 300 gigabases of sequencing data and 70 million to 100 million unique TCR sequences made up an early release that covered several hundred HLA-typed donors. Across 300 to 400 genotyped donors of the cohort, an average of about 240,000 unique TCR beta nucleotide sequences per donor were sequenced, and 15% to 20% of those sequences were non-productive. The study combined high-throughput TCR immunosequencing, statistical association of individual TCRs with disease status, and machine learning to predict cytomegalovirus infection status. Along with the approximately 650-subject first cohort, a separate validation cohort of over a hundred different subjects was used. Genome-wide SNP genotypes for about 55% of the roughly 670 donors were used in a later genetic analysis, which treated that subset as a discovery cohort. Overall study results and their limits: A cluster of highly shared sequence variants was judged likely to be a technical artifact of the sequencing pipeline. This cohort had only TCR beta chains sequenced, and the lack of alpha or paired-chain data limited which features could be detected. According to a later analysis, TCR association rates differed among HLA loci, with DRB1 alleles showing the most associated TCRs and HLA-C alleles showing the fewest. A later genetic analysis associated a missense DCLRE1C variant with V-gene and J-gene trimming of TCR beta chains, and an independent cohort replicated the association. Strong co-occurrence of HLA alleles, especially DR and DQ, made assigning TCR associations to individual alleles difficult. In a later analysis, several top co-occurrence clusters were reported to appear linked to parvovirus B19, influenza, CMV and Epstein-Barr virus. In vitro tests confirmed that a few of the cytomegalovirus-associated TCR beta chains recognize cytomegalovirus antigens. A further reported finding was that TCR beta sequences accurately predicted the HLA-A and HLA-B alleles for most subjects in the first cohort. In an earlier analysis of approximately 590 of the donors, most TCR beta V segments appeared in productive rearrangements about 87% or about 30% of the time, broadly matching IMGT annotations. The only immune exposure information available for the cohort was CMV serostatus. Around 16 rarely observed V segments, including chromosome 9 orphons, were excluded from the earlier analysis of approximately 500 of the donors because counts were too low. Linkage disequilibrium might explain the correlated functional status among segregating V segments, but an unknown experimental factor could not be excluded. At a false discovery rate of 0.05, a later analysis linked about 17,000 TCR beta sequences to specific HLA alleles. The presence/absence analyses assumed that sequencing depth was roughly uniform across donors, and that assumption may not be true. Most TCR sequences were seen in very few donors, while some public TCRs were found in many individuals. It was suggested by the authors that the approach could potentially be generalized to other disease states and immunological phenotypes. A later genetic analysis reported fewer N-insertions in productive TCRs among donors in an Asian-associated ancestry cluster than the approximately 700-donor mean. The classifier was reported to diagnose cytomegalovirus status with high specificity and sensitivity in both the original and validation cohorts. Some IMGT-functional V segments, including TRBV6-2 and TRBV6-3, could not be distinguished by the 87-base-pair reads and were therefore excluded. The study gave a list of about 150 TCR beta chains associated with cytomegalovirus. In a later analysis, HLA-associated TCR beta chains showed more clonal expansion and lower generation probabilities than non-associated chains that were equally common. A later analysis found that most CMV-associated TCR beta chains appeared HLA-restricted, with HLA associations seemingly driven largely by CMV exposure. HLA typing was unavailable for some donors at each locus, so association tests used only the typed subset.

The library relied on the immunoSEQ multiplex PCR assay. For the multiplex PCR, a mixture combining 60 forward primers for TCR Vbeta segments and 13 reverse primers for TCR Jbeta segments was used. A multiplex PCR assay on genomic DNA amplified the CDR3 region of rearranged TCR beta genes. On the Illumina HiSeq System, the amplified TCR beta libraries were sequenced as 87-base-pair reads. The published analysis was carried out like this. A later analysis tallied around 80 million unique TCR beta chains across the 650 to 750 repertoires, and some 10 million of those chains were shared by two or more donors. A nearest-neighbor algorithm error-corrected the raw reads and collapsed the reads into unique sequences, merging closely related sequences to remove PCR and sequencing errors. Alignment of CDR3 sequences to IMGT reference sequences was used to assign V, D and J gene segments. For a sequence to be retained, a match of at least six nucleotides was required to both a V gene segment and a J gene segment. A rearrangement was called productive if the CDR3 had no stop codons and remained in frame with V and J, and every other rearrangement was called non-productive. Following IMGT convention, CDR3 was defined as the stretch from the second conserved V-encoded cysteine up to the conserved J-encoded phenylalanine. In an earlier analysis of 587 of the donors, sequences lacking an unambiguous match to a single V gene segment were excluded. An earlier analysis of just under 600 of the donors called V segments functional above 56.7% productive rearrangements and segregating when the between-donor standard deviation exceeded 5%. A statistical classification framework was built for diagnosing cytomegalovirus status from the catalog of TCR beta chain sequences. V and J gene assignment, in a later analysis, came from comparing TCR nucleotide sequences with IMGT/GENE-DB human TR gene sequences. A later analysis assigned CDR3 sequences and most-parsimonious VDJ recombination scenarios with the TCRdist pipeline. A later analysis defined each TCR beta chain by its CDR3 amino acid sequence plus V-gene family, and excluded reads lacking a unique V-gene family. A later analysis removed 550 to 700 highly shared, low-generation-probability nucleotide sequences to deal with suspected cross-contamination and a sequencing artifact. A later analysis calculated a clonal expansion index for each public chain from normalized within-repertoire ranks of inferred template counts. In a later analysis, generation probabilities were computed using a VDJ recombination model fitted to out-of-frame rearrangements, and the results were checked against IGoR. Hypergeometric tests were used in a later analysis to score TCR-TCR, TCR-HLA and TCR-CMV co-occurrence, with a repertoire-size bias correction applied to the TCR pairs. In a later analysis, false discovery rates were estimated by permuting HLA or CMV assignments 20 times. A later analysis grouped co-occurring TCRs with DBSCAN, adding TCRdist sequence similarity when clustering within HLA-allele-positive subsets. Repertoires with fewer than 30,000 or more than 120,000 public chains were left out of co-occurrence clustering, as were four to six repertoires with anomalous nucleotide sharing. Sourced from immuneACCESS, this table was stored by TCRdb with only in-frame sequences that have V and J called. A share of the clones is absent; for the studies checked, an unresolved V gene accounts for under half, and the remainder has no known explanation. That table furnishes V, J and clone size, whereas the DNA furnished D and trimming. A total of some 200,000 clones appear in this sample, 60% to 80% of them only once. The leading ten clones occupy roughly 3% of the sample.

This clone turned up a few times. Its recognized antigen is unknown. No base qualities exist here, and no much larger clone lies one base off it. The CDR1 and CDR2 encoded by the germline V gene (reference sequence) are SEHNR and FQNEAQ. The CDR3 spans 13 residues, from the cysteine through the phenylalanine. Only the CDR3 portion is preserved as DNA: 39 bases, with reading frame beginning at the first base. V drops 2 bases and J drops 4 bases, leaving 8 bases in between. The cohort comprised some 700 healthy bone marrow donors. At the time of sampling, all cohort members were nominally healthy, though unrecorded immune exposures were likely present. The donor was CMV seronegative and was included in the group of several hundred seronegative cohort members. Each donor provided a peripheral blood sample, and peripheral blood mononuclear cells were used for TCR beta sequencing. Genomic DNA extraction from the blood cell samples was performed with the Qiagen DNeasy Blood Extraction Kit.

The V gene is TRBV7-9 and the J gene is TRBJ1-1; the D gene assignment is ambiguous. Sample: PBMCs. The clonotype comes from a female donor in good health and CMV-seronegative. The DNA sequence is as follows: TGTGCCAGCAGCTTACTGGGAGGCACTGAAGCTTTCTTT. It specifies CASSLLGGTEAFF.